This T cell receptor beta chain was documented in a study of read filtering for tumor transcriptome and immune sequencing (dated by TCRdb to 2020 to 2021). A note on the overall study: Of the patients in the cohort, around 17 were male and around 15 were female, and their mean age was around 66 years, with a range of about 40 to 85. By revised international staging, 8 patients were R-ISS I, fewer than 20 were R-ISS II and 6 or 7 were R-ISS III. Per sample, about 3.5 to 10.27 million TCR-region mapped reads were obtained with IR-seq, compared with only about 85 to 1,400 with RNA-seq. Using the same bone marrow samples, the study compared TCR repertoires obtained by targeted immune repertoire sequencing with those obtained by bulk whole-transcriptome sequencing. Whole-transcriptome libraries were prepared with the TruSeq RNA Access Library Prep Kit after DNase treatment. One main goal was a read-filtering strategy for immune repertoire data, in particular deciding whether clonotypes backed by only one read should be removed. Overall study outcomes, separate from this receptor: The correlation between IR-seq and RNA-seq shared clonotype proportions was increased by removal of single-read clonotypes. IR-seq captured clonotypes at much higher depth and more reliably than RNA-seq, and smaller IR-seq throughput sufficed to identify most shared clonotypes. In IR-seq, single-read clonotypes were roughly 82% of clonotypes but 3% to 4% of total reads; in RNA-seq they were roughly 77% of clonotypes and 35% to 55% of reads. The sorted CD138-negative fraction was not purified T cells but a mixed bone marrow immune population.

Bone marrow was sampled from every patient at the time of active disease. Bone marrow mononuclear cells were isolated by Ficoll-Hypaque density gradient centrifugation. Myeloma plasma cells were removed and CD138-negative cells were collected by negative selection after labeling with CD138 magnetic microbeads on a MACS separator. Purity of the isolated cells was checked by flow cytometry on an Attune NxT using CD138 antibodies. TRIzol reagent was used to extract total RNA, which was then quantified with a NanoDrop spectrophotometer. Paired RNA-seq and IR-seq were performed on the CD138-negative bone marrow sample of each patient. TCR libraries were built from about 370 ng RNA with the Immunoverse kit, using molecular barcoded adaptors covering alpha/delta and beta/gamma chains. TCR library preparation used the same RNA that went into transcriptome sequencing. TCR libraries were sequenced on an Illumina HiSeq 4000 with 2 x 150 cycles. The source study handled its data this way. MiXCR aligned TCR reads to human V, D, J and C references and assembled the aligned reads into CDR3 clonotypes, with quality filtering and error correction included. The tcR package in R was used for analysis of clonotype counts and gene usage diversity. For inspection of raw mapping reads, RNA-seq reads were mapped by STAR aligner version 2.5.3a onto GRCh37 of the human genome. To test how sequencing depth affects detected clonotypes, IR-seq fastq files were randomly downsampled with Seqtk 1.3. TCRdb reworked the public reads: Q25 trimming with fastp, MiXCR clone assembly, productive beta chains retained. Rows with one shared CDR3 protein collapse into an entry with the most common genes and DNA. For this entry, the V and J calls and clone size follow TCRdb and not the study's own pipeline. Recorded for this sample are roughly 60,000 distinct CDR3 sequences; about 20% of them occurred a single time. The leading ten clones occupy 17% of the sample.

In this sample, this clonotype turned up a few times. What antigen it recognizes has not been identified. No qualities accompany the bases; no much larger clone lies one base away. From the cysteine up to the phenylalanine, the CDR3 has a length of 15 residues. Just the 45-base CDR3 DNA is kept, in frame starting at base 1. Based on the germline V gene, the CDR1 and CDR2 sequences are MNHEY and SVGAGI. V is reduced by 10 bases and J by 1 base, leaving a spacing of 18 bases between them. The V and J segments used are TRBV6-5 and TRBJ2-3; no D gene is confidently identified. The clonotype originates from a donor aged 40 or over with multiple myeloma. The source material was a population of CD138-negative cells sorted from bone marrow. The meaning of the sample's cell subset or site label: bone marrow mononuclear cells depleted of CD138+ plasma/myeloma cells by negative magnetic selection. The DNA is TGTGCCACTCTGCGGAGAAGGTCCGGCACAGATACGCAGTATTTT. This gives the protein CATLRRRSGTDTQYF.